The rows below give T cell receptor beta chains drawn from one sample of a study of early T cells in non-severe SARS-CoV-2 infection. TCRdb fed the 5' RACE reads into MiXCR, producing one record per CDR3 protein. The sample records 25,000 to 35,000 distinct CDR3 sequences, roughly 4.5% being singletons. The sequencing input was whole blood. These receptor sequences come from an adult who was a healthcare worker with PCR-confirmed SARS-CoV-2 infection or an uninfected control (not recorded which). Both conserved end residues are part of each CDR3. Fields, in order: D gene, J gene, V gene, clone size, CDR3 DNA, CDR3 protein. D genes are given only for firm matches. The listing skips clone size in some rows; elsewhere it reads once, few, many or a size class.

>NA|TRBJ2-4|TRBV2|many
TGTGCCAGCAGGAAGCACGGGGGAAACATTCAGTACTTC
CASRKHGGNIQYF
>TRBD2|TRBJ2-2|TRBV14|many
TGTGCCAGCAGTCCGTTGACGATACTAGCGGGAGGGCCCATTGCCGGGGAGCTGTTTTTT
CASSPLTILAGGPIAGELFF
>NA|TRBJ1-2|TRBV4-2|many
TGTGCCAGCAGCCACACACCGGGACCGCCAGGGGTAACCTACACCTTC
CASSHTPGPPGVTYTF
>NA|TRBJ2-7|TRBV9|few
TGTGCCAGCAGCGTATCCTGGGCGGGTACCTACGAGCAGTACTTC
CASSVSWAGTYEQYF
>NA|TRBJ2-7|TRBV20-1|many
TGCAGTGCTAGTAGCGTAAAGACCTACGAGCAGTACTTC
CSASSVKTYEQYF
>TRBD2|TRBJ2-1|TRBV11-3|many
TGTGCCAGCAGCTTAGAGGAATGGCGGGAGGTTTACAATGAGCAGTTCTTC
CASSLEEWREVYNEQFF
>TRBD2|TRBJ2-7|TRBV11-3|many
TGTGCCAGCAGCCCCGGGTTTAGCGGGAGGGCCGAGGAGCAGTACTTC
CASSPGFSGRAEEQYF
>TRBD2|TRBJ2-5|TRBV6-6|many
TGTGCCAGTGCGGGGGGGGGCCAAGAGACCCAGTACTTC
CASAGGGQETQYF
>NA|TRBJ2-1|TRBV20-1|NA
TGCAGTGCGGGGCGGACAAACAATGAGCAGTTCTTC
CSAGRTNNEQFF
>NA|TRBJ1-1|TRBV12-3/TRBV12-4|many
TGTGCCAGCAGTTTAGGGCCGTTTGAAGCTTTCTTT
CASSLGPFEAFF
>TRBD2|TRBJ2-1|TRBV19|few
TGTGCCAGTAAGTTTGCTAGCGGGAGCTTAAATGAGCAGTTCTTC
CASKFASGSLNEQFF
>TRBD2|TRBJ2-5|TRBV11-1|many
TGTGCCAGCAGCCCAAGACTAGCGGGTCAGAGGTTTCAAGAGACCCAGTACTTC
CASSPRLAGQRFQETQYF
>NA|TRBJ2-3|TRBV6-4|many
TGTGCCAGCAGTGACTCGACTAGCACAGATACGCAGTATTTT
CASSDSTSTDTQYF
>NA|TRBJ2-3|TRBV7-2|many
TGTGCCAGCAGCTTAGCAGGGACCGGCCGCACAGATACGCAGTATTTT
CASSLAGTGRTDTQYF